This T cell receptor beta chain derives from a study of post-analysis software for immune sequencing data. Regarding the study as a whole: Samples sharing a preparation batch grouped tightly together when assessed by F measure. Comparison with controls showed significantly lower normalized Chao1 diversity in multiple sclerosis patients. Higher frequency in patients than in controls was seen for about five TRBV segments, with TRBV5-6, TRBV5-1 and TRBV20-1 among them.

The authors incorporated unique molecular identifiers into the TCR beta cDNA libraries. A population of about 0.9 to 10 million T cells gave rise to about 500,000 cDNA molecules. TCRdb reprocessed the PCR reads via MiXCR and lists one record per CDR3 protein. Of around 500,000 distinct CDR3 sequences listed, around 31% are singletons. The table lists this clonotype with a few counts. Its matching antigen is unknown. The V gene lost 0 bases and the J gene lost 4 bases, with 12 bases spanning the gap. The CDR3 loop spans 15 amino acids. Germline CDR1 and CDR2: LNHNV and YYDKDF (reference sequence). This TCR was sampled from a girl between 2 and 17 years old with multiple sclerosis. The V call is TRBV15, the J call TRBJ1-2, with a possible D match to TRBD1 (5 bases). Sequenced input: blood. This chain's CDR3 is CATSREGVWGYGYTF. CDR3 sequence (DNA): TGTGCCACCAGCAGAGAAGGGGTTTGGGGCTATGGCTACACCTTC.